Sequencing of this TCR beta chain was carried out in a study of blood T cells in healthy people across ages. Study-wide results and caveats: Higher naive T cell percentage went strongly together with higher TCR beta diversity.

This clonotype occurred a few times. Its cognate antigen is unknown. CDR3 size: 14 residues. V was pared by 7 bases and J by 9 bases, with 19 bases between. Germline CDR1 and CDR2: MDHEN and SYDVKM. A second about 7 to 11 cycle PCR used barcoded and J-beta primers. Tags on each cDNA molecule came from a template-switch adaptor with 12 random nucleotides. TCRdb re-called the 5' RACE reads through MiXCR, storing one row per CDR3 protein. The sample shows around 1,900,000 distinct CDR3 sequences, about 39% of them seen only once. The origin of this receptor is a human donor in good health. The specimen was blood. V is TRBV28 and J is TRBJ2-1; no clear D gene. CDR3 loop: CASNQGWLNLEQFF. In DNA form, the CDR3 reads TGTGCCAGCAACCAAGGGTGGCTCAACCTTGAGCAGTTCTTC.